This TCR beta chain stems from a study of immune evolution from preneoplasia to lung adenocarcinoma. General study results and limits: Later-stage lesions seemingly showed higher T cell density and diversity than normal lung. Top clone frequencies peaked in normal lung, apparently declining through invasive adenocarcinoma.

Between the mid-2010s and the late 2010s, patients underwent resection in Japan or China. Each case's diagnosis was confirmed by two pathologists on H&E. V shed 5 bases and J shed 2 bases, with 13 bases lying between them. Germline values: CDR1 SGHTA, CDR2 FQGNSA. The CDR3 is made up of 15 amino acids. With regard to this clone: Antigen specificity is unknown.

Only in-frame clones appear in the TCRdb table, and some are missing; sequencing was by immunoSEQ multiplex PCR. The table lists approximately 6,200 clones, around 85% of them singletons, with about 5.8% in the top ten. The rearrangement uses TRBV7-2 and TRBJ1-5, with D perhaps matching TRBD1 (5 bases). Sequenced sample: FFPE minimally invasive lung adenocarcinoma tissue. This TCR came from a person aged 45-69 years with lung adenocarcinoma. CDR3 DNA sequence: TGTGCCAGCAGCGCCGGGCAGGGAGGCAATCAGCCCCAGCATTTT. Translated: CASSAGQGGNQPQHF. The full variable domain, in which reference TRBV7-2 and TRBJ1-5 provide the parts outside the CDR3, is GAGVSQSPSNKVTEKGKDVELRCDPISGHTALYWYRQSLGQGLEFLIYFQGNSAPDKSGLPSDRFSAERTGGSVSTLTIQRTQQEDSAVYLCASSAGQGGNQPQHFGDGTRLSIL.